A selection of T cell receptor beta chains follows, all from one sample in a study of shared clonotypes between healthy human individuals. Assay used: immunoSEQ multiplex PCR; TCRdb lists only in-frame clones, some missing. The sample holds roughly 550,000 clones, about 95% seen once. The material sequenced was naive CD8+ T cells sorted from blood. The receptors shown here come from a young woman in good health. The CDR3 runs from the conserved cysteine through the conserved F or W. The D gene is left open where the match is weak. For some rows the clone size is stated as once, few or many, or as a class when expanded; others skip it.

TRBV9	TRBJ2-5	.	.	TGTGCCAGCAGCGCAGGAGCTCGGAACCAAGAGACCCAGTACTTC	CASSAGARNQETQYF
TRBV28	TRBJ1-1	.	.	TGTGCCAGCAGTCGAGGCGACAGTGAAGCTTTCTTT	CASSRGDSEAFF
TRBV27	TRBJ2-7	TRBD2	.	TGTGCCAGCGGCCCGACTGTAGCGGGCCACGAGCAGTACTTC	CASGPTVAGHEQYF
TRBV27	TRBJ2-3	.	once	TGTGCCAGCAGTATCGGCCCACAGGGATTCGACACAGATACGCAGTATTTT	CASSIGPQGFDTDTQYF
TRBV5-4	TRBJ2-7	.	.	TGTGCCAGCAGCGGTGGCGAGGACCGAGCCTACGAGCAGTACTTC	CASSGGEDRAYEQYF
TRBV28	TRBJ2-7	.	.	TGTGCCAGCAGCCGGACAGCCTACGAGCAGTACTTC	CASSRTAYEQYF
TRBV2	TRBJ1-1	.	.	TGTGCCAGCAGGAGGGTGGAGAACACTGAAGCTTTCTTT	CASRRVENTEAFF
TRBV11-2	TRBJ2-7	.	.	TGTGCCAGCAGCTTAGGAGGTTCGAAGTACTTC	CASSLGGSKYF
TRBV7-6	TRBJ1-2	.	.	TGTGCCAGCAGCCCGACCGAGGGTCATCAAATCTATGGCTACACCTTC	CASSPTEGHQIYGYTF
TRBV27	TRBJ2-7	TRBD2	.	TGTGCCAGTCGTAAGCGGGGAACCTACGAGCAGTACTTC	CASRKRGTYEQYF
TRBV28	TRBJ1-5	.	once	TGTGCCAGCAGTCTCCCACAGGTGAATCAGCCCCAGCATTTT	CASSLPQVNQPQHF
TRBV5-6	TRBJ2-1	TRBD2	.	TGTGCCAGCAGCTTGGGCGGGGGCTCCTACAATGAGCAGTTCTTC	CASSLGGGSYNEQFF
TRBV19	TRBJ2-1	.	.	TGTGCCAGTAGTATCGTGGGCTCCTCTGGGGAGCAGTTCTTC	CASSIVGSSGEQFF